The sequence of this T cell receptor (beta chain) was determined in a study of T cells in Graves' hyperthyroidism and ophthalmopathy. Study-level background: Peripheral blood was obtained at initial diagnosis, preceding any treatment. Whole-study findings and limits: The model identified upcoming ophthalmopathy a median approximately seven months ahead of onset.

CDR3 size: 15 residues. The germline gives CDR1 MNHEY, CDR2 SVGAGI. Trimming took off 6 bases at V and 0 bases at J, with 12 bases between the two ends. This clonotype was picked up many times. Its antigen remains unidentified. Researchers took RNA transcripts and amplified the TCR beta CDR3 regions from them. The HTBI primer set drove a first-round RT-PCR of the TCR CDR3. TCRdb reanalysed the multiplex PCR reads using MiXCR and keeps one entry per CDR3 protein. This sample has around 300,000 distinct CDR3 sequences; 25% occur once, and the top ten carry approximately 25%. Hyperthyroidism in the patients, aged 18 to 65, was newly diagnosed and under 2 months in duration. Together with thyroid ultrasound, orbital computed tomography, serum thyroxine and TRAb, clinical symptoms were used for diagnoses.

The J gene is TRBJ1-5, the V gene TRBV6-5, with unresolved D. The receptor was derived from a man aged 40-49 years with Graves' hyperthyroidism that later progressed to Graves' ophthalmopathy. Sequences were obtained from blood. In DNA form, the CDR3 reads TGTGCCAGCAGGCCTCGGGCCTATAGCAATCAGCCCCAGCATTTT. Translated: CASRPRAYSNQPQHF.